The source of this T cell receptor (beta chain) is a study of blood T cell repertoires in COVID-19. Study-level background: There were acute and convalescent COVID-19 samples, and they came from the United States, Italy and Spain.

The protocol was immunoSEQ multiplex PCR, while the TCRdb copy is restricted to in-frame clones and leaves out a portion. The sample contains about 50,000 clones, more than 80% of which appear only once. The sequence was obtained from a man aged 60-69 years with acute or convalescent COVID-19. Sequencing was carried out using peripheral blood.

The CDR3 nucleotides read TGTGCCAGCAGCAAGGGACTAGGACGGGGAAGGCCCCAGCATTTT. It translates to CASSKGLGRGRPQHF. The chain employs TRBV27 and TRBJ1-5, with a tentative D call TRBD1 (5 bases). Germline V gene lookup returns CDR1 MNHEY and CDR2 SMNVEV (reference sequence). The CDR3 is 15 amino acids. V was pared by 6 bases and J by 9 bases, with 21 bases between.